This passage covers 2 T cell receptor beta chains from one sample sequenced in a study of blood T cell repertoires in COVID-19. Repertoires were generated with immunoSEQ multiplex PCR, while TCRdb's copy carries only in-frame clones and drops some. The sample holds more than 150,000 clones; 80% to 85% are singletons and the top ten take about an eighth. Sequenced sample: PBMCs or T cells enriched from blood (not recorded which). These receptors were collected from a woman aged 60-70 years who had recovered from COVID-19.

The chain employs TRBV18 and TRBJ2-5; weak D call: TRBD1 (5 bases). The V end was cut by 4 bases, the J end by 0 bases, with 12 bases between. The V gene's germline CDR1 is KGHSH and CDR2 LQKENI. The CDR3 totals 15 residues. The CDR3 DNA is TGTGCCAGCTCACGACTGACAGCGTACCAAGAGACCCAGTACTTC. As protein: CASSRLTAYQETQYF.

This rearrangement joins TRBV7-8 to TRBJ2-3; 8 bases are shared with TRBD2. The junction had 9 bases not matched to a gene; V was cut back by 3 bases and J by 10 bases. Germline CDR1 and CDR2: SGHVS and FQNEAQ. This CDR3 has 14 residues. The CDR3 DNA is TGTGCCAGCAGCTTCAGAAGCGGGAGTAATTCGCAGTATTTT. Protein: CASSFRSGSNSQYF.